What follows are 25 T cell receptor beta chains derived from one specimen sequenced in a study of blood T cell repertoires in COVID-19. Clones were read by immunoSEQ multiplex PCR, and TCRdb kept only the in-frame ones, dropping some. Of about 300,000 clones listed, approximately 90% were seen once; the top ten hold approximately 6.5%. The sequenced sample consisted of peripheral blood. The receptor set was obtained from a woman in her 50s with COVID-19, enrolled during active disease.

The V call is TRBV27, the J call TRBJ1-5, with a weak D call TRBD1 (5 bases). Germline V gene sequence: CDR1 MNHEY, CDR2 SMNVEV (reference sequence). V was trimmed by 6 bases and J by 3 bases, leaving 15 bases between them. There are 15 residues in the CDR3. As DNA, the CDR3 is TGTGCCAGCAGAACCCGGGGGGGAGCCAATCAGCCCCAGCATTTT. The encoded protein is CASRTRGGANQPQHF.

This chain links TRBV27 with TRBJ2-1, with TRBD2 identical over 14 bases. CDR3 length: 15 amino acids. Germline trimming cut 6 bases from V and 8 bases from J; bases unmatched to any gene: 6. Germline-derived CDR1 and CDR2 are MNHEY and SMNVEV (reference sequence). CDR3 sequence: CASRGLAGGDDEQFF. The CDR3 DNA sequence: TGTGCCAGCAGAGGACTAGCGGGAGGTGACGATGAGCAGTTCTTC.

The J gene is TRBJ1-6, the V gene TRBV18; D remains unclear. CDR3 size: 12 residues. In germline, CDR1 is KGHSH, CDR2 LQKENI. Trimming left V 3 bases short and J 8 bases short, with 5 bases between. The CDR3: CASSPRDSPLHF. DNA for the CDR3: TGTGCCAGCTCACCGAGGGATTCACCCCTCCACTTT.

This chain connects TRBV5-1 to TRBJ2-3, with 8 bases aligning to TRBD1. Germline V gives CDR1 SGHRS, CDR2 YFSETQ. This CDR3 comprises 14 residues. V trimming: 6 bases; J trimming: 2 bases; junction bases outside the gene matches: 5. This CDR3 reads CASTRTGPTDTQYF. CDR3 DNA sequence: TGCGCCAGCACCAGGACAGGGCCCACAGATACGCAGTATTTT.

The chain uses TRBV5-1 and TRBJ2-1; 8 nucleotides agree with TRBD2. The CDR3 contains 16 residues. Trimming at V came to 0 bases and at J to 7 bases, leaving 9 bases not matched to a gene. CDR1 is SGHRS, CDR2 YFSETQ, per germline. The CDR3 sequence is CASSLAGAGVLNEQFF. CDR3 sequence (DNA): TGCGCCAGCAGCTTGGCCGGAGCGGGAGTCTTGAATGAGCAGTTCTTC.

This chain joins TRBV3-1 (or the pseudogene TRBV3-2) and TRBJ1-4; D may be TRBD1 (6 bases). Trimming took 5 bases from V and 12 from J, leaving 10 bases between them. CDR1 is LGHDT and CDR2 is YNNKEL in the germline V gene (reference sequence). The CDR3 sequence is 11 residues long. This CDR3 is CASSTGSELFF. The CDR3 region has the DNA TGTGCCAGCAGCACAGGGAGTGAACTGTTTTTT.

V is TRBV5-1 and J is TRBJ2-7; 12 bases match TRBD2. CDR3 length: 15 amino acids. The germline CDR1 and CDR2 sequences are SGHRS and YFSETQ. V lost 3 bases to trimming and J lost 4 bases; unmatched junction nucleotides: 5. DNA of the CDR3: TGCGCCAGCAGCTCTAGCGGGAGGGCCCGTTACGAGCAGTACTTC. Amino acids: CASSSSGRARYEQYF.

V is TRBV18 and J is TRBJ1-2; D is possibly TRBD1 (6 bases). V shed 4 bases and J shed 5 bases, with 11 bases lying between them. CDR1 is KGHSH and CDR2 is LQKENI in the germline V gene. This CDR3 has 13 residues. The CDR3 sequence: CASSLQGDYGYTF. The DNA for the CDR3 is TGTGCCAGCTCACTACAGGGAGATTATGGCTACACCTTC.

The chain employs TRBV6-5 and TRBJ1-6; 8 bases are shared with TRBD1. The CDR3 spans 15 residues. Germline V CDR1 and CDR2: MNHEY, SVGAGI. The junction had 8 bases not matched to a gene; V was cut back by 4 bases and J by 9 bases. CDR3 DNA sequence: TGTGCCAGCAGTTCCAGTGACAGGGGAAGTTCACCCCTCCACTTT. Its translation is CASSSSDRGSSPLHF.

A few counts support this clone. V and J are TRBV6-5 and TRBJ1-2, with D maybe TRBD1 (6 bases). The CDR3 runs to 15 residues. V lost 6 bases, J lost 3 bases, and 17 bases lay in between. Per germline, CDR1 MNHEY and CDR2 SVGAGI. CDR3 in DNA: TGTGCCAGCAGGAGCCCCGGGACATTGGACTATGGCTACACCTTC. Translation gives CASRSPGTLDYGYTF.

This chain connects TRBV4-3 to TRBJ2-3; no clear D gene. The germline CDR1 and CDR2 sequences are LGHNA and YSLEER. The CDR3 is 13 amino acids. Deletions cut 0 bases from V and 3 bases from J, with 4 bases between. Here the CDR3 reads CASSQEQTDTQYF. In nucleotides, the CDR3 is TGCGCCAGCAGCCAAGAACAGACAGATACGCAGTATTTT.

V is TRBV2 and J is TRBJ2-3; possibly TRBD1 for D (6 bases). Germline CDR1 is SNHLY and CDR2 is FYNNEI. V shed 5 bases and J shed 6 bases, with 15 bases lying between them. The CDR3 sequence is 14 residues long. The CDR3 loop reads CASSPVTGLDTQYF. The CDR3, as DNA: TGTGCCAGCAGTCCGGTGACAGGATTGGATACGCAGTATTTT.

About this clone: At the DNA level, this CDR3 is encoded by other sequences in the same sample as well. The V gene is TRBV18, the J gene TRBJ1-2; unclear D gene. The CDR3 consists of 14 residues. The germline CDR1 and CDR2 sequences are KGHSH and LQKENI. V was pared by 2 bases and J by 2 bases, with 9 bases between. CDR3 nucleotide sequence: TGTGCCAGCTCACCATCGACACGGAACTATGGCTACACCTTC. Amino acids: CASSPSTRNYGYTF.

The chain's CDR3 is CASSQGVGELFF. The DNA for the CDR3 is TGCGCCAGCAGCCAGGGGGTAGGGGAGCTGTTTTTT. This chain links TRBV5-1 with TRBJ2-2; TRBD1 agrees at 7 bases. CDR3 length: 12 amino acids. In germline, CDR1 is SGHRS, CDR2 YFSETQ. V was pared by 4 bases and J by 8 bases, with 2 bases of the junction left unmatched.

The V call is TRBV7-9, the J call TRBJ1-1; 7 bases line up with TRBD1. Germline lookup yields CDR1 SEHNR and CDR2 FQNEAQ (reference sequence). The CDR3 consists of 12 residues. V trimming: 5 bases; J trimming: 11 bases; junction bases outside the gene matches: 8. The CDR3 here is CASSPDRTLAFF. In DNA, the CDR3 is TGTGCCAGCAGCCCGGACAGGACGTTGGCTTTCTTT.

This clone has a single count. The gene calls are TRBV6-2 or TRBV6-3 and TRBJ2-5, with no clear D. CDR1 is MNHEY and CDR2 is SVGEGT in the germline V gene. Trimming left V 4 bases short and J 5 bases short, with 2 bases between. This CDR3 is 10 amino acids long. CDR3 loop: CASSSETQYF. The CDR3, as DNA: TGTGCCAGCAGTTCGGAGACCCAGTACTTC.

Details on this clone: The same CDR3 also results from other DNA sequences found in this sample. The CDR3 sequence is CASSVVGGGTEAFF. DNA of the CDR3: TGTGCCAGCAGCGTCGTAGGGGGCGGGACTGAAGCTTTCTTT. The chain employs TRBV9 and TRBJ1-1; 7 nucleotides match TRBD1. There are 14 residues in the CDR3. The junction had 6 bases not matched to a gene; V was cut back by 2 bases and J by 5 bases. Germline assignment: CDR1 SGDLS and CDR2 YYNGEE.

The rearrangement joins TRBV14 to TRBJ2-7, with a weak D call TRBD1 (5 bases). V was clipped by 3 bases and J by 3 bases, with 21 bases between them. The CDR3 sequence is 17 residues long. Germline V CDR1 and CDR2: SGHDN, FVKESK. CDR3 DNA sequence: TGTGCCAGCAGCCACATTCCCCTCGGCAGGGTTGGCTACGAGCAGTACTTC. It codes for CASSHIPLGRVGYEQYF.

The chain carries TRBV3-1 (or the pseudogene TRBV3-2) and TRBJ1-6, with 8 positions matching TRBD1. V dropped 6 bases and J dropped 10; count of bases not matched to a gene: 8. Germline V gives CDR1 LGHDT, CDR2 YNNKEL (reference sequence). The CDR3 has 14 residues. The CDR3 nucleotides are TGTGCCAGCAGACAGACAGGGGTAAGATCACCCCTCCACTTT. It translates to CASRQTGVRSPLHF.

V gene TRBV7-9 combines with J gene TRBJ2-7; the match to TRBD2 covers 7 bases. Germline CDR1 reads SEHNR; CDR2 reads FQNEAQ (reference sequence). The V and J ends lost 6 bases and 6 bases, in that order; junction bases with no gene match: 17. The CDR3 is 16 amino acids. The CDR3 DNA reads TGTGCCAGCAGGCCTAGCGGTGGAGGGCCCCTGGGCGAGCAGTACTTC. Translation gives CASRPSGGGPLGEQYF.

This rearrangement joins TRBV27 to TRBJ2-3; 14 bases map to TRBD2. With V trimmed by 4 bases and J by 3 bases, 9 bases remained unmatched. There are 18 residues in the CDR3. CDR1 and CDR2 (germline): MNHEY, SMNVEV (reference sequence). CDR3 nucleotide sequence: TGTGCCAGCAGTTCCTTTGGACTAGCGGGAGGCGGGACAGATACGCAGTATTTT. Translated, it gives CASSSFGLAGGGTDTQYF.

This chain joins TRBV18 and TRBJ2-7; 9 positions match TRBD1. The V gene end was trimmed by 6 bases and the J gene end by 0 bases; junction bases not matched to a gene: 6. CDR1 is KGHSH and CDR2 is LQKENI in the germline V gene. CDR3 length: 15 residues. The CDR3 spells CASSKGTGSSYEQYF. The CDR3 DNA is TGTGCCAGCTCCAAGGGGACAGGGAGCTCCTACGAGCAGTACTTC.

V usage is TRBV27 and J usage is TRBJ1-2; tentatively, D is TRBD1 (5 bases). Deletions cut 8 bases from V and 0 bases from J, with 10 bases between. Germline-derived CDR1 and CDR2 are MNHEY and SMNVEV (reference sequence). The CDR3 is 13 amino acids. The CDR3 region has the DNA TGTGCCAGCGGACAACAGTCTAACTATGGCTACACCTTC. It encodes CASGQQSNYGYTF.

V is TRBV6-5 and J is TRBJ2-3, with TRBD2 matching 7 bases. The CDR3 covers 13 residues. Trimming at V came to 6 bases and at J to 2 bases, leaving 2 bases not matched to a gene. Germline V gene sequence: CDR1 MNHEY, CDR2 SVGAGI. This CDR3 reads CASRSGITDTQYF. In DNA, the CDR3 is TGTGCCAGCAGGAGCGGGATCACAGATACGCAGTATTTT.

The chain couples TRBV24-1 to TRBJ2-1; 14 positions agree with TRBD2. J was trimmed by 10 bases and V by 0 bases; bases with no gene match: 7. Germline CDR1 is KGHDR and CDR2 is SFDVKD. The CDR3 totals 17 residues. The CDR3 DNA is TGTGCCACCAGTGATTTGCGAGGGACTAGCGGGAGAGACGAGCAGTTCTTC. Residues: CATSDLRGTSGRDEQFF.